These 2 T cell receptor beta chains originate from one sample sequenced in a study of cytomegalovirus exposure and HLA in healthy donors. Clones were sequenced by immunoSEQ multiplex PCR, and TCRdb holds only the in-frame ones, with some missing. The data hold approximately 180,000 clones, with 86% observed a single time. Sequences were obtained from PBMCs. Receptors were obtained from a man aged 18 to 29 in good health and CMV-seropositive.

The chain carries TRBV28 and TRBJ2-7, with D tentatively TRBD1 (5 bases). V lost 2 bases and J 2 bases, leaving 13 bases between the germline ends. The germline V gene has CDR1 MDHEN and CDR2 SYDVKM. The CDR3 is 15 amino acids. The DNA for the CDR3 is TGTGCCAGCAGTTTAGCAGGGATCCCTCCCTACGAGCAGTACTTC. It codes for CASSLAGIPPYEQYF.

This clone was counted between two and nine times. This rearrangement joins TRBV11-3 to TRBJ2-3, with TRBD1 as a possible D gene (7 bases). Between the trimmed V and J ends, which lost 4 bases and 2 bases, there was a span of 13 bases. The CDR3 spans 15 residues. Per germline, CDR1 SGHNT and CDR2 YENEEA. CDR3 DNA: TGTGCCAGCAGCTCCGGGGGACAGAACACAGATACGCAGTATTTT. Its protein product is CASSSGGQNTDTQYF.